This passage covers 3 T cell receptor delta chains from one sample sequenced in a study of gamma-delta chains in newborns, infants, children. TCRdb reprocessed the reads using CATT. The sample has roughly 14,000 delta-chain clones, roughly 7.3% seen once. Input material: blood. All receptors come from a child who was a newborn, infant or young child, either healthy, febrile or measles-vaccinated (not recorded which).

A few counts support this clone. V usage is TRDV2 and J usage is TRDJ3, with 8 bases fitting TRDD3. The V gene's germline CDR1 is GEAIGNYY and CDR2 EKD. CDR3 length equals 18 residues. Trimming took 2 bases from V and 2 from J; bases not matched to a gene: 7. The DNA for the CDR3 is TGTGCCTGTGACAACGTACTGGGGGCCCCCTGGGACACCCGACAGATGTTTTTC. Its translation is CACDNVLGAPWDTRQMFF.

In this sample, this clone turned up once. The chain combines TRDV2 with TRDJ3; the D gene is possibly TRDD3 (6 bases). V lost 0 bases to trimming and J lost 0 bases, with 17 bases between them. The CDR3 is made up of 20 amino acids. CDR1 GEAIGNYY and CDR2 EKD come from the germline V gene. CDR3 DNA sequence: TGTGCCTGTGACACCCCCTCTTCTGGGGTTAGCTCCTGGGACACCCGACAGATGTTTTTC. Encoded protein: CACDTPSSGVSSWDTRQMFF.

This clone was seen only a few times. It may be a read error: a sequence one base away is much more abundant. This rearrangement joins TRDV2 to TRDJ1; 9 bases align to TRDD3. The V segment lost 2 bases and the J segment 0 bases; nucleotides outside the gene matches: 6. CDR3 length equals 16 residues. Germline V gene sequence: CDR1 GEAIGNYY, CDR2 EKD. DNA of the CDR3: TGTGCCTGTGACATACTGGGGGAGACGTACACCGATAAACTCATCTTT. It codes for CACDILGETYTDKLIF.